This passage covers 13 T cell receptor beta chains from one sample sequenced in a study of radiation and T cells in renal cell carcinoma. The method was immunoSEQ multiplex PCR; TCRdb's version includes in-frame clones alone and lacks a portion of them. The profile shows 10,000 to 15,000 clones, 30% to 35% of them singletons. The treatment here: 15 Gy SBRT to primary tumor, nephrectomy 4 weeks later. The input for sequencing was tumor tissue, taken from a patient whose treatment included radiotherapy and nephrectomy. These receptors originate from a man aged 55 to 70 with renal cell carcinoma.

The J gene is TRBJ2-2, the V gene TRBV29-1; TRBD2 might be the D (5 bases). Germline CDR1 reads SQVTM; CDR2 reads ANQGSEA. The CDR3 length is 15 residues. The V gene lost 4 bases and the J gene lost 6 bases, with 18 bases spanning the gap. The CDR3 loop reads CSVVGGLADAGELFF. In DNA, the CDR3 is TGCAGCGTTGTAGGAGGCTTAGCTGATGCCGGGGAGCTGTTTTTT.

The sample holds a few counts of this clone. The V call is TRBV7-8, the J call TRBJ1-2; D call uncertain. Germline V gene data show CDR1 as SGHVS and CDR2 as FQNEAQ. This CDR3 has 13 residues. V was cut by 0 bases and J by 3 bases, with 5 bases left in between. CDR3 sequence reads: CASSLAQDYGYTF. The CDR3 DNA reads TGTGCCAGCAGCTTAGCGCAGGACTATGGCTACACCTTC.

This chain uses TRBV6-1 with TRBJ2-7; no definite D call. The CDR3 spans 15 residues. V dropped 1 base and J dropped 4 bases, with 14 bases sitting between them. The germline gives CDR1 MNHNS, CDR2 SASEGT. The CDR3 DNA sequence: TGTGCCAGCAGTGAAGTCGAGGTGGCCCAGTACGAGCAGTACGTC. This encodes CASSEVEVAQYEQYV.

The CDR3 nucleotides are TGCGCCAGCAGCTTGGCTCCGGGACAGGGACCCCCTAACTATGGCTACACCTTC. Translation: CASSLAPGQGPPNYGYTF. The chain recombines TRBV5-1 with TRBJ1-2; 9 bases map to TRBD1. The CDR3 sequence is 18 residues long. V trimming: 0 bases; J trimming: 0 bases; junction bases outside the gene matches: 9. Germline CDR1 is SGHRS and CDR2 is YFSETQ.

This chain links TRBV15 with TRBJ1-1, with D unclear. Trimming took 5 bases from V and 3 from J, leaving 7 bases between them. CDR1 is LNHNV, CDR2 YYDKDF, per germline (reference sequence). The CDR3 runs 12 residues. In DNA, the CDR3 is TGTGCCACCAGCCCCCCCTACACTGAAGCTTTCTTT. Residues: CATSPPYTEAFF.

This clone was recorded many times. In DNA, the CDR3 is TGTGCCAGCAGCTTGGTAGGACAGGGCGGTCAGCCCCAGCATTTT. Its protein product is CASSLVGQGGQPQHF. The chain recombines TRBV5-5 with TRBJ1-5, with 8 bases aligning to TRBD1. Trimming took 0 bases from V and 6 from J; bases not matched to a gene: 5. CDR1 and CDR2 (germline): SGHKS, YYEKEE (reference sequence). The CDR3 runs to 15 residues.

This chain joins TRBV18 and TRBJ2-6, with TRBD1 identical over 8 bases. The CDR3 runs 17 residues. V was pared by 2 bases and J by 4 bases, with 7 bases of the junction left unmatched. Germline CDR1 KGHSH, CDR2 LQKENI. CDR3 DNA sequence: TGTGCCAGCTCACCAAACGACAGGGGATTGGGGGCCAACGTCCTGACTTTC. Its protein product is CASSPNDRGLGANVLTF.

This CDR3 reads CATSRELPDRPNTEAFF. CDR3 nucleotides: TGTGCCACCAGCAGAGAACTCCCCGACAGGCCGAACACTGAAGCTTTCTTT. This sequence joins TRBV15 and TRBJ1-1; perhaps TRBD1 as D (6 bases). CDR1 and CDR2 (germline): LNHNV, YYDKDF (reference sequence). The CDR3 consists of 17 residues. The V gene lost 0 bases and the J gene lost 1 base, with 15 bases spanning the gap.

This clone is termed medium-sized. V is TRBV7-9 and J is TRBJ2-5; possible D gene TRBD1, 5 bases. Germline-derived CDR1 and CDR2 are SEHNR and FQNEAQ (reference sequence). This CDR3 comprises 12 residues. With 2 bases removed from V and 5 bases from J, the gap between germline ends came to 6 bases. CDR3 protein: CASSLKGETQYF. CDR3 sequence (DNA): TGTGCCAGCAGCTTAAAGGGGGAGACCCAGTACTTC.

This clone was counted between two and nine times. The chain uses TRBV2 and TRBJ1-2; D call uncertain. Germline CDR1 and CDR2: SNHLY and FYNNEI. The CDR3 has 11 amino acids. V was clipped by 9 bases and J by 2 bases, with 7 bases between them. Here the CDR3 DNA reads TGTGCCAGTTACTTAAACTATGGCTACACCTTC. Translating gives CASYLNYGYTF. Full variable domain (remainder filled in from reference TRBV2 and TRBJ1-2): EPEVTQTPSHQVTQMGQEVILRCVPISNHLYFYWYRQILGQKVEFLVSFYNNEISEKSEIFDDQFSVERPDGSNFTLKIRSTKLEDSAMYFCASYLNYGYTFGSGTRLTVV.

The rearrangement links TRBV4-1 to TRBJ2-1; a weak D match, TRBD2 (6 bases). CDR1 and CDR2 (germline): MGHRA, YSYEKL. The CDR3 has 14 residues. Trimming removed 0 bases from V and 15 bases from J, with 18 bases in between. CDR3 loop: CASSQEGFGGDRFF. CDR3 coding DNA: TGCGCCAGCAGCCAAGAGGGGTTTGGAGGGGATCGGTTCTTC.

This rearrangement joins TRBV7-6 to TRBJ1-4, with 7 bases matching TRBD1. Germline loops: CDR1 SGHVS, CDR2 FNYEAQ. The CDR3 extends over 13 amino acids. Germline trimming cut 7 bases from V and 7 bases from J; bases unmatched to any gene: 6. CDR3: CASTTGEFEKLFF. The CDR3 DNA sequence: TGTGCCAGCACCACAGGGGAATTTGAAAAACTGTTTTTT.

By frequency in the sample, this clone is medium-sized. The gene calls are TRBV14 and TRBJ2-7; TRBD2 might be the D (5 bases). Germline values: CDR1 SGHDN, CDR2 FVKESK. This CDR3 has 15 residues. V was trimmed by 4 bases and J by 2 bases, leaving 15 bases between them. The CDR3 spells CASSLSGGPPYEQYF. CDR3 DNA: TGTGCCAGCAGCCTGTCCGGCGGGCCACCCTACGAGCAGTACTTC.